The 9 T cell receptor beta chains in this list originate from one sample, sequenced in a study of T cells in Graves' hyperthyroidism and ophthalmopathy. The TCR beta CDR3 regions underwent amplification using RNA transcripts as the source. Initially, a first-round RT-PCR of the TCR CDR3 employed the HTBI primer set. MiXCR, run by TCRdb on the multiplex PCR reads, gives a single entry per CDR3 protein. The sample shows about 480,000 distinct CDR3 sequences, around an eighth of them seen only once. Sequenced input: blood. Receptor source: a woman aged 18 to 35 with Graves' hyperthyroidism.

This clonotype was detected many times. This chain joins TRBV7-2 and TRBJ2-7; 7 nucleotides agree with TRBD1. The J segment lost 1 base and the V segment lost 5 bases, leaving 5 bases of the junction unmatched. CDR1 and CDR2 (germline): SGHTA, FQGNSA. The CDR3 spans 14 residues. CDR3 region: CASSARQGSYEQYF. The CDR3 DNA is TGTGCCAGCAGCGCTAGACAGGGTTCCTACGAGCAGTACTTC.

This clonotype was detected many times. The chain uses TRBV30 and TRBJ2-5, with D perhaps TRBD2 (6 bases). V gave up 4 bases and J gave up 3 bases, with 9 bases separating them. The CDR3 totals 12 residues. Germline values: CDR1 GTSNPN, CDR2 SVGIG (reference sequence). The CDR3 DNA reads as TGTGCCTGGACTAGCGATGAAGAGACCCAGTACTTC. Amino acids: CAWTSDEETQYF.

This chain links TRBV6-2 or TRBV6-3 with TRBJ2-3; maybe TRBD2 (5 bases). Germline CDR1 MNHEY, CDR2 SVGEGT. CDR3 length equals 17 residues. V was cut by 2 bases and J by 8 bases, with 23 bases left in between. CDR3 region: CASSYTPPGMVGGTQYF. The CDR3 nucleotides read TGTGCCAGCAGTTACACCCCACCGGGAATGGTTGGTGGTACGCAGTATTTT.

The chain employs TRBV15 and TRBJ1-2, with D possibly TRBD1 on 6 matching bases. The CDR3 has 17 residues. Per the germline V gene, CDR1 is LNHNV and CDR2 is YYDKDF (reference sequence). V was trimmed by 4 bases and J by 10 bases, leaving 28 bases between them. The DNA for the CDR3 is TGTGCCACCAGCACACCCGAGGGCGCAGGGGCCACTATCGTCTACACCTTC. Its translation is CATSTPEGAGATIVYTF.

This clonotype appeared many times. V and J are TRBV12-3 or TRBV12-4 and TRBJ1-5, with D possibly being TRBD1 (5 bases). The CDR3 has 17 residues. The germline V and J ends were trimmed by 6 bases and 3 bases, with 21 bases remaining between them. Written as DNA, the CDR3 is TGTGCCAGCAGGGGTGAACCGGGACGAGCGATCAATCAGCCCCAGCATTTT. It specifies CASRGEPGRAINQPQHF.

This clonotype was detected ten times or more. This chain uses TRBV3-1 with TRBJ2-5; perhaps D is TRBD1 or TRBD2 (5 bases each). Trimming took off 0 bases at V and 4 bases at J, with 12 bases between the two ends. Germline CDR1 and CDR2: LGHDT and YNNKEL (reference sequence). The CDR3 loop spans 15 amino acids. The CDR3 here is CASSQDVPRGETQYF. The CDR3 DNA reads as TGTGCCAGCAGCCAAGATGTTCCGAGGGGAGAGACCCAGTACTTC.

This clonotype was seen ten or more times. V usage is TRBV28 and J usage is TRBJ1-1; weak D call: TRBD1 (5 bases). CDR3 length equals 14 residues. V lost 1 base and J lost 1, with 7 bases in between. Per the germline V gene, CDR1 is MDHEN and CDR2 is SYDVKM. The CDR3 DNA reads TGTGCCAGCAGTTTATTAAGGGGGAACACTGAAGCTTTCTTT. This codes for CASSLLRGNTEAFF.

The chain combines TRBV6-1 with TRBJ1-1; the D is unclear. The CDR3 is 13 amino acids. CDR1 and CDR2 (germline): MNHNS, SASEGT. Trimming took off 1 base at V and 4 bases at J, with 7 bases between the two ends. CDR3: CASSEGEATEAFF. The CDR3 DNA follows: TGTGCCAGCAGTGAAGGTGAGGCCACTGAAGCTTTCTTT.

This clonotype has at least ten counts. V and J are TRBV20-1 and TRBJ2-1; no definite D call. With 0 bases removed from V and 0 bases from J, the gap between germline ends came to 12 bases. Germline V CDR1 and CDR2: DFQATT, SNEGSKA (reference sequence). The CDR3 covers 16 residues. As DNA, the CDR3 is TGCAGTGCTAGAGATGATTGGCGGTTCTCCTACAATGAGCAGTTCTTC. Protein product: CSARDDWRFSYNEQFF.